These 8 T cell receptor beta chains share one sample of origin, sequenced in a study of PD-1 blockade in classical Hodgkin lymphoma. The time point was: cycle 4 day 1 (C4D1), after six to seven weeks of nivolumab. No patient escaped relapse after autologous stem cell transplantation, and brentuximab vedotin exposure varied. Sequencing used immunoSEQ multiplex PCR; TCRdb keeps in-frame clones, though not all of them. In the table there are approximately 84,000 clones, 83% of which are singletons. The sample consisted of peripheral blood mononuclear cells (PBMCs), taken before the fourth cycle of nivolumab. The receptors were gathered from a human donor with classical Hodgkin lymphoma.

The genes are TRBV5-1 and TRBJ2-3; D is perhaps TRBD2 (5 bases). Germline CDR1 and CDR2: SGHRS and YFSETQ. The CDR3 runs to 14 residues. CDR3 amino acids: CVSEEWGGTDTQYF. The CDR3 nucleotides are TGCGTCTCGGAGGAGTGGGGAGGCACAGATACGCAGTATTTT. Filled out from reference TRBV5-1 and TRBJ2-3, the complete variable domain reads KAGVTQTPRYLIKTRGQQVTLSCSPISGHRSVSWYQQTPGQGLQFLFEYFSETQRNKGNFPGRFSGRQFSNSRSEMNVSTLELGDSALYLCVSEEWGGTDTQYFGPGTRLTVL.

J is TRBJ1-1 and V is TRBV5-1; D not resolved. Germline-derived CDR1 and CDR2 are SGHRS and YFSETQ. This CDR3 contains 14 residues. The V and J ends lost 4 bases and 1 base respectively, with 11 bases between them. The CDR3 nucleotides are TGCGCCAGCAGCCCTGGTTCAGCGAACACTGAAGCTTTCTTT. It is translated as CASSPGSANTEAFF.

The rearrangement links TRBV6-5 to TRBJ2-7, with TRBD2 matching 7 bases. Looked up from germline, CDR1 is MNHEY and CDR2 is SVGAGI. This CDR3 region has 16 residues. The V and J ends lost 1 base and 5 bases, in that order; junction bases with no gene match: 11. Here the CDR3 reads CASSYWAAGSVDEQYF. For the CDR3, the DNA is TGTGCCAGCAGTTACTGGGCAGCGGGGTCCGTGGACGAGCAGTACTTC.

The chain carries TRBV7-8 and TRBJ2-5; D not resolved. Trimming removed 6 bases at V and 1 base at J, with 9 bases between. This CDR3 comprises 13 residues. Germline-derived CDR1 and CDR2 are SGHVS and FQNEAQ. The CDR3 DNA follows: TGTGCCAGCAGGTCGGGCCTCCAAGAGACCCAGTACTTC. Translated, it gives CASRSGLQETQYF.

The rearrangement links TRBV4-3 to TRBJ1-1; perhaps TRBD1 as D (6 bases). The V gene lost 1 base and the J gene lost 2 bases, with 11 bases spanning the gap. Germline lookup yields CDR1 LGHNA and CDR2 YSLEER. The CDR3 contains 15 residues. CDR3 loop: CASSQVAGENTEAFF. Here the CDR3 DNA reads TGCGCCAGCAGCCAAGTCGCAGGGGAAAACACTGAAGCTTTCTTT.

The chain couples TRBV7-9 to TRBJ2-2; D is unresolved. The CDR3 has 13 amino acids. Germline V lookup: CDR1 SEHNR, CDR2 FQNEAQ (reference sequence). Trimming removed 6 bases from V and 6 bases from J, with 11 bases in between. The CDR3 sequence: CASRARSAGELFF. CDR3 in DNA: TGTGCCAGCAGGGCTAGGAGCGCCGGGGAGCTGTTTTTT. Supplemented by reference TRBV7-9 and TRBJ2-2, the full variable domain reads DTGVSQNPRHKITKRGQNVTFRCDPISEHNRLYWYRQTLGQGPEFLTYFQNEAQLEKSRLLSDRFSAERPKGSFSTLEIQRTEQGDSAMYLCASRARSAGELFFGEGSRLTVL.

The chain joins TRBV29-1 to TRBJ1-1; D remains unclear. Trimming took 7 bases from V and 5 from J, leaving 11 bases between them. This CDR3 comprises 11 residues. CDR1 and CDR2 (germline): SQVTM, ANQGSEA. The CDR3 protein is CSATRQTEAFF. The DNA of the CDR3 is TGCAGCGCCACCCGGCAAACTGAAGCTTTCTTT.

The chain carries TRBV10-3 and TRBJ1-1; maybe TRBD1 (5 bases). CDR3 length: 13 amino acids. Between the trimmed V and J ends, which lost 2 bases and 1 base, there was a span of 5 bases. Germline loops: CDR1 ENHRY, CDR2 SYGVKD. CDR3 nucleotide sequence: TGTGCCATCAGTGAGACAGGGAACACTGAAGCTTTCTTT. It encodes CAISETGNTEAFF.